These T cell receptor beta chains were read from a single sample in a study of cytomegalovirus exposure and HLA in healthy donors. Repertoires were generated with immunoSEQ multiplex PCR, while TCRdb's copy carries only in-frame clones and drops some. The table shows more than 90,000 clones, with 65% to 75% occurring only once. Sequenced: PBMCs. The receptors come from a man aged 25-45 years in good health and CMV-seropositive. CDR3s include the opening cysteine and the closing phenylalanine or tryptophan. The D gene is left open where the match is weak. Clone sizes are given selectively: once, few, many, or a class where the clone is expanded.

clone size	V gene	D gene	J gene	CDR3 protein	CDR3 DNA
NA	TRBV9	NA	TRBJ2-1	CASGGGPTSGEQFF	TGTGCCAGTGGGGGGGGGCCTACGAGCGGTGAGCAGTTCTTC
NA	TRBV27	TRBD1	TRBJ1-2	CASSLLQGGGYPF	TGTGCCAGCAGTTTATTACAGGGGGGCGGCTACCCCTTC
NA	TRBV5-4	TRBD1	TRBJ2-7	CASSPTGASYEQYF	TGTGCCAGCAGCCCCACAGGGGCCTCCTACGAGCAGTACTTC
NA	TRBV15	NA	TRBJ1-1	CATSRLLEVLNTEAFF	TGTGCCACCAGCAGACTTCTCGAGGTTTTGAACACTGAAGCTTTCTTT
NA	TRBV2	NA	TRBJ1-3	CASRDYSGNTIYF	TGTGCCAGCCGGGACTACTCTGGAAACACCATATATTTT
NA	TRBV4-2	NA	TRBJ1-6	CASSSFGGDNSPLHF	TGTGCCAGCAGCTCTTTTGGGGGGGATAATTCACCCCTCCACTTT
NA	TRBV5-1	NA	TRBJ2-6	CASSLSGQGRSGANVLTF	TGCGCCAGCAGCCTTAGTGGGCAGGGAAGATCTGGGGCCAACGTCCTGACTTTC
NA	TRBV2	NA	TRBJ1-5	CASTEARRNQPQHF	TGTGCCAGCACCGAGGCGCGTCGGAATCAGCCCCAGCATTTT
NA	TRBV27	NA	TRBJ1-1	CASSISPQGLMNTEAFF	TGTGCCAGCAGTATAAGTCCCCAGGGTCTCATGAACACTGAAGCTTTCTTT
NA	TRBV4-1	NA	TRBJ1-4	CASRNARAGTSEKLFF	TGCGCCAGCAGGAATGCAAGGGCAGGGACTAGTGAAAAACTGTTTTTT
NA	TRBV7-9	NA	TRBJ1-1	CASSFLQGFTEAFF	TGTGCCAGCAGCTTTCTGCAGGGGTTCACTGAAGCTTTCTTT
few	TRBV18	NA	TRBJ1-4	CASSPSATNEKLFF	TGTGCCAGCTCACCCAGTGCAACTAATGAAAAACTGTTTTTT
NA	TRBV6-1	NA	TRBJ1-2	CASSVTRWDAFYGYTF	TGTGCCAGCAGTGTGACTAGATGGGACGCCTTCTATGGCTACACCTTC
NA	TRBV28	TRBD2	TRBJ2-7	CASRGGEYEQYF	TGTGCCAGCAGGGGAGGGGAATACGAGCAGTACTTC
NA	TRBV6-5	NA	TRBJ1-3	CASSYKRVRGNTIYF	TGTGCCAGCAGTTACAAGAGGGTGAGAGGAAACACCATATATTTT